This TCR beta chain comes out of a study of blood T cell repertoires in COVID-19. Study summary: There were acute and convalescent COVID-19 samples, and they came from the United States, Italy and Spain. The cDNA or gDNA used as material had been derived from T cells, B-cell-depleted T cells, or PBMCs.

In the original workflow: Amplification with reference gene primers provided the estimates of nucleated cell counts. Assay: immunoSEQ multiplex PCR; the TCRdb copy retains only in-frame clones and omits some. That table furnishes V, J and clone size, whereas the DNA furnished D and trimming. The profile shows roughly 250,000 clones, approximately 90% of them singletons. The ends were cut back, 2 bases at V and 8 bases at J, with 12 bases in the middle. The CDR3 sequence is 13 residues long. Per the germline V gene, CDR1 is SGHTA and CDR2 is FQGNSA. Sequencing was carried out using peripheral blood. The origin of this receptor is a man aged 55 to 69 who had recovered from COVID-19. The chain employs TRBV7-2 and TRBJ1-2; D is perhaps TRBD1 (5 bases). This chain's CDR3 is CASSLQGSSGYTF. CDR3 DNA: TGTGCCAGCAGCTTACAGGGTTCGAGCGGCTACACCTTC.